The next 11 T cell receptor beta chains were all read from a single sample in a study of cytomegalovirus exposure and HLA in healthy donors. Sequencing was performed with immunoSEQ multiplex PCR; in TCRdb, only in-frame clones are kept and a portion is missing. The table lists some 150,000 clones, around 86% of them singletons. Sequences were obtained from PBMCs. These receptors were collected from a young man in good health and CMV-seropositive.

Notes on this clone: The same CDR3 can be traced to other DNA sequences in this sample. The rearrangement joins TRBV6-5 to TRBJ2-7; 11 nucleotides agree with TRBD1. Losses at the gene ends were 0 bases for V and 3 bases for J; bases not matched to a gene: 1. The CDR3 has 15 residues. Germline CDR1 and CDR2: MNHEY and SVGAGI. The DNA of the CDR3 is TGTGCCAGCAGTTACTCGGGGACAGGGGGCTACGAGCAGTACTTC. It yields the protein CASSYSGTGGYEQYF.

The V and J genes are TRBV28 and TRBJ2-1; no reliable D call. Germline V gene sequence: CDR1 MDHEN, CDR2 SYDVKM. V lost 5 bases to trimming and J lost 0 bases, with 14 bases between them. The CDR3 consists of 16 residues. The CDR3 DNA is TGTGCCAGCAGTCAACCAACTATCCCCTCCTACAATGAGCAGTTCTTC. Translation: CASSQPTIPSYNEQFF.

The V gene is TRBV6-5, the J gene TRBJ2-6; no clear D. Trimming stripped 3 bases from V and 2 bases from J, with 8 bases between. The CDR3 consists of 15 residues. The germline CDR1 and CDR2 sequences are MNHEY and SVGAGI. The CDR3 protein is CASSYAGPGANVLTF. CDR3 nucleotides: TGTGCCAGCAGTTATGCTGGGCCTGGGGCCAACGTCCTGACTTTC.

This chain connects TRBV11-3 to TRBJ2-5; no clear D. The ends were cut back, 1 base at V and 5 bases at J, with 8 bases in the middle. Germline V gene sequence: CDR1 SGHNT, CDR2 YENEEA. The CDR3 has 13 residues. CDR3 DNA: TGTGCCAGCAGCTTAGTTGCGTCGGAGACCCAGTACTTC. The encoded protein is CASSLVASETQYF.

This chain links TRBV6-6 with TRBJ1-5; D is unresolved. CDR1 MNHNY and CDR2 SVGAGI come from the germline V gene (reference sequence). Trimming removed 2 bases from V and 6 bases from J, with 14 bases in between. CDR3 size: 15 residues. DNA of the CDR3: TGTGCCAGCAGTTACGGTATATGGGCGAGTCAGCCCCAGCATTTT. As protein: CASSYGIWASQPQHF.

In DNA form, the CDR3 reads TGCGCCAGCAGCCAAGATCTGCAGGGCCACAGCAATCAGCCCCAGCATTTT. Its translation: CASSQDLQGHSNQPQHF. The chain carries TRBV4-3 and TRBJ1-5; TRBD1 is a possible D gene (5 bases). V was pared by 0 bases and J by 1 base, with 13 bases between. Germline-derived CDR1 and CDR2 are LGHNA and YSLEER. The CDR3 runs 17 residues.

V is TRBV9 and J is TRBJ2-1, with TRBD2 as a possible D gene (7 bases). The V end was cut by 0 bases, the J end by 9 bases, with 13 bases between. The CDR3 covers 14 residues. Germline CDR1 and CDR2: SGDLS and YYNGEE. Here the CDR3 reads CASSVGGGQSEQFF. CDR3 sequence (DNA): TGTGCCAGCAGCGTAGGCGGGGGCCAATCTGAGCAGTTCTTC. The full variable domain, in which reference TRBV9 and TRBJ2-1 provide the parts outside the CDR3, is DSGVTQTPKHLITATGQRVTLRCSPRSGDLSVYWYQQSLDQGLQFLIQYYNGEERAKGNILERFSAQQFPDLHSELNLSSLELGDSALYFCASSVGGGQSEQFFGPGTRLTVL.

The chain combines TRBV9 with TRBJ2-1, with 7 positions matching TRBD1. The germline V gene encodes CDR1 SGDLS and CDR2 YYNGEE. There are 15 residues in the CDR3. V gave up 4 bases and J gave up 9 bases; unmatched junction bases: 13. This CDR3 reads CASSPRQGVWAEQFF. The CDR3 DNA reads as TGTGCCAGCAGCCCCCGGCAGGGGGTATGGGCTGAGCAGTTCTTC.

J is TRBJ2-1 and V is TRBV7-9; D may be TRBD1 (6 bases). The germline gives CDR1 SEHNR, CDR2 FQNEAQ (reference sequence). V was cut by 6 bases and J by 8 bases, with 17 bases left in between. The CDR3 consists of 14 residues. The CDR3 loop is CASSGPRGLDEQFF. As DNA, the CDR3 is TGTGCCAGCAGTGGGCCCAGGGGTCTTGATGAGCAGTTCTTC. Complete variable domain (other parts from reference TRBV7-9 and TRBJ2-1): DTGVSQNPRHKITKRGQNVTFRCDPISEHNRLYWYRQTLGQGPEFLTYFQNEAQLEKSRLLSDRFSAERPKGSFSTLEIQRTEQGDSAMYLCASSGPRGLDEQFFGPGTRLTVL.

The chain employs TRBV11-2 and TRBJ2-5; no reliable D call. V dropped 6 bases and J dropped 5 bases, with 10 bases sitting between them. Germline CDR1 SGHAT, CDR2 FQNNGV. The CDR3 totals 12 residues. CDR3 protein: CASRHLRETQYF. Here the CDR3 DNA reads TGTGCCAGCAGGCACTTGAGGGAGACCCAGTACTTC.

The chain recombines TRBV30 with TRBJ1-2; D not resolved. The CDR3 covers 14 residues. The V end lost 0 bases, the J end lost 7 bases, and 15 bases lay between the germline ends. Germline CDR1 is GTSNPN and CDR2 is SVGIG (reference sequence). CDR3 in amino acids: CAWSVGGVGPGYTF. CDR3 sequence (DNA): TGTGCCTGGAGTGTAGGTGGAGTCGGCCCTGGCTACACCTTC.